The clone carrying this T cell receptor beta chain has only a few counts. The entry originates in a study of cytomegalovirus exposure and HLA in healthy donors. This CDR3 region has 14 residues. The V end lost 4 bases, the J end lost 4 bases, and 12 bases lay between the germline ends. The PCR employed 60 Vbeta primers together with 13 Jbeta primers. Sequenced by immunoSEQ multiplex PCR; TCRdb stores in-frame clones only, minus some. The sample shows 210,000 or so clones, over 60% of them seen only once. The sequenced sample consisted of PBMCs. This sequence originates from a woman aged 25 to 39 in good health and CMV-seropositive. The chain is built from TRBV5-3 and TRBJ1-5, with D tentatively TRBD1 (5 bases). TRBV5-3 is flagged as an ORF with uncertain function. The CDR3 coding sequence is TGTGCCAGAAGCCTTGCCCGGGGGAATCAGCCCCAGCATTTT. Translated, it gives CARSLARGNQPQHF.